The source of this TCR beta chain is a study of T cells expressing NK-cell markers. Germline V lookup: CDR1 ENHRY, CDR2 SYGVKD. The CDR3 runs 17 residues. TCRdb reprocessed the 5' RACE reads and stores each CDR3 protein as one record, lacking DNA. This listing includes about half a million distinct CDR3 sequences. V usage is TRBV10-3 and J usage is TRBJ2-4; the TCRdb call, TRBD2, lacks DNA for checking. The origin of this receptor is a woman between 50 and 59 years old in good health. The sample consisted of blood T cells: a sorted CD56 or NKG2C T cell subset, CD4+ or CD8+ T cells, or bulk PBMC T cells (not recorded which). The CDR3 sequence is CAISESKAGGAKNIQYF.